The 23 T cell receptor beta chains below were found in one sample sequenced in a study of blood T cell repertoires in COVID-19. Only in-frame clones appear in the TCRdb table, and some are missing; sequencing was by immunoSEQ multiplex PCR. The sample includes around 100,000 clones, more than 80% of them seen just once. Sequenced: peripheral blood. The receptor set was obtained from a human donor in a cohort sampled during active COVID-19.

The chain carries TRBV24-1 and TRBJ2-3; D might be TRBD2 (5 bases). Germline V lookup: CDR1 KGHDR, CDR2 SFDVKD. V was trimmed by 2 bases and J by 0 bases, leaving 11 bases between them. The CDR3 totals 16 residues. CDR3: CATSDSQRLSTDTQYF. CDR3 coding DNA: TGTGCCACCAGTGATTCGCAAAGACTAAGCACAGATACGCAGTATTTT.

The V call is TRBV30, the J call TRBJ1-2, with 10 bases lining up with TRBD1. Losses at the gene ends were 3 bases for V and 8 bases for J; bases not matched to a gene: 3. The CDR3 runs 12 residues. Germline V gene sequence: CDR1 GTSNPN, CDR2 SVGIG (reference sequence). CDR3 sequence (DNA): TGTGCCTGGAGGGACAGGGGGTCGGGCTACACCTTC. Translation: CAWRDRGSGYTF.

V usage is TRBV5-4 and J usage is TRBJ1-2; perhaps TRBD1 as D (6 bases). CDR1 SGHNT and CDR2 YYREEE come from the germline V gene (reference sequence). V was trimmed by 4 bases and J by 2 bases, leaving 12 bases between them. The CDR3 length is 14 residues. In nucleotides, the CDR3 is TGTGCCAGCAGCCCGGGGGGGGCCAACTATGGCTACACCTTC. This sequence encodes CASSPGGANYGYTF.

The chain has TRBV7-9 and TRBJ2-5, with TRBD1 matching over 8 bases. Germline CDR1 SEHNR, CDR2 FQNEAQ (reference sequence). With V trimmed by 2 bases and J by 2 bases, 7 bases remained unmatched. The CDR3 length is 16 residues. The CDR3 reads CASSLLWTGSQETQYF. CDR3 coding DNA: TGTGCCAGCAGCTTACTCTGGACAGGGTCTCAAGAGACCCAGTACTTC.

There are a few counts of this clone. This chain joins TRBV3-1 (or the pseudogene TRBV3-2) and TRBJ2-5; 16 bases agree with TRBD2. V trimming: 4 bases; J trimming: 5 bases; junction bases outside the gene matches: 7. CDR1 and CDR2 from the germline V gene are LGHDT and YNNKEL (reference sequence). The CDR3 covers 17 residues. CDR3 sequence: CASSPGTSGGAHETQYF. The CDR3 nucleotides read TGTGCCAGCAGCCCGGGGACTAGCGGGGGGGCTCATGAGACCCAGTACTTC.

This sequence joins TRBV9 and TRBJ2-3, with D maybe TRBD2 (7 bases). CDR3 length: 14 residues. Germline CDR1 SGDLS, CDR2 YYNGEE. Trimming pared 0 bases from V and 8 bases from J, leaving 13 bases between. CDR3 in amino acids: CASSVGGGARTQYF. Written as DNA, the CDR3 is TGTGCCAGCAGCGTAGGAGGGGGGGCGCGTACGCAGTATTTT.

J is TRBJ2-5 and V is TRBV7-8; 7 bases match TRBD2. Trimming cost V 5 bases and J 4 bases; bases outside gene matches: 7. CDR3 length equals 14 residues. In germline, CDR1 is SGHVS, CDR2 FQNEAQ. Written as DNA, the CDR3 is TGTGCCAGCAGCCCCGATTGGGGGGGAGAGACCCAGTACTTC. Translation: CASSPDWGGETQYF.

This chain joins TRBV4-2 and TRBJ1-4; D perhaps matches TRBD1 (5 bases). This CDR3 has 16 amino acids. CDR1 is LGHNA and CDR2 is YNFKEQ in the germline V gene. V was clipped by 1 base and J by 7 bases, with 16 bases between them. CDR3 sequence: CASSQGPGGVIEKLFF. CDR3 bases: TGTGCCAGCAGCCAAGGTCCGGGGGGGGTGATTGAAAAACTGTTTTTT.

This clone was detected only a few times. V is TRBV7-9 and J is TRBJ1-2, with D maybe TRBD1 (6 bases). The CDR3 is 15 residues long. V lost 1 base to trimming and J lost 4 bases, with 13 bases between them. Germline lookup yields CDR1 SEHNR and CDR2 FQNEAQ (reference sequence). CDR3 residues: CASSLGSPGVYGYTF. In DNA form, the CDR3 reads TGTGCCAGCAGCTTAGGATCCCCAGGGGTCTATGGCTACACCTTC.

The rearrangement joins TRBV4-1 to TRBJ2-1; D possibly corresponds to TRBD1 (5 bases). Germline V lookup: CDR1 MGHRA, CDR2 YSYEKL. Deletions cut 3 bases from V and 4 bases from J, with 22 bases between. This CDR3 has 18 amino acids. CDR3 bases: TGCGCCAGCAGCCACCCCTCATGGGGCCTCGGGCCATACAATGAGCAGTTCTTC. Residues: CASSHPSWGLGPYNEQFF.

This chain connects TRBV5-8 to TRBJ1-2; D is unresolved. The CDR3 is made up of 12 amino acids. The V and J ends lost 2 bases and 8 bases respectively, with 10 bases between them. From germline, CDR1 is SGHTS and CDR2 YDEGEE. CDR3 in DNA: TGTGCCAGCAGCTTTCCGCGGGTGGGCTACACCTTC. Encoded protein: CASSFPRVGYTF.

V gene TRBV5-5 combines with J gene TRBJ1-2; D unclear. CDR3 length equals 14 residues. CDR1 is SGHKS and CDR2 is YYEKEE in the germline V gene (reference sequence). Trimming removed 0 bases from V and 5 bases from J, with 11 bases in between. The chain's CDR3 is CASSLAARTYGYTF. Here the CDR3 DNA reads TGTGCCAGCAGCTTGGCCGCCAGGACTTATGGCTACACCTTC.

This clone turned up a few times. The chain recombines TRBV4-2 with TRBJ2-2, with TRBD2 identical over 14 bases. Per the germline V gene, CDR1 is LGHNA and CDR2 is YNFKEQ. V dropped 4 bases and J dropped 13; count of bases not matched to a gene: 8. The CDR3 runs to 15 residues. The CDR3 nucleotides are TGTGCCAGCAGCCCGGGACTAGCGGGGGCCTCGGGGCTGTTTTTT. This encodes CASSPGLAGASGLFF.

The CDR3 nucleotides read TGTGCCATCAGTGACCCACCCAGGGATACGCAGTATTTT. This codes for CAISDPPRDTQYF. The chain links TRBV10-3 to TRBJ2-3, with no clear D. In germline, CDR1 is ENHRY, CDR2 SYGVKD. The CDR3 length is 13 residues. The V end lost 3 bases, the J end lost 6 bases, and 10 bases lay between the germline ends.

V gene TRBV27 combines with J gene TRBJ1-3; D is uncertain. This CDR3 spans 14 amino acids. Germline values: CDR1 MNHEY, CDR2 SMNVEV (reference sequence). V was shortened by 7 bases and J by 2 bases, with 12 bases between the two germline ends. The CDR3 loop is CASTPTYPGNTIYF. The CDR3 bases are TGTGCCAGCACCCCGACATACCCTGGAAACACCATATATTTT.

This clone appeared a single time. This rearrangement joins TRBV7-9 to TRBJ2-7, with TRBD2 matching 7 bases. CDR1 is SEHNR and CDR2 is FQNEAQ in the germline V gene (reference sequence). The CDR3 has 13 residues. The trim removed 5 bases at V and 7 bases at J, leaving 8 bases unmatched. The CDR3 is CASSHDWRGEQYF. The CDR3 DNA reads as TGTGCCAGCAGCCACGATTGGCGGGGGGAGCAGTACTTC.

The V gene is TRBV7-2, the J gene TRBJ2-1, with D possibly TRBD1 on 5 matching bases. Germline CDR1 is SGHTA and CDR2 is FQGNSA. CDR3 length: 13 residues. Trimming pared 6 bases from V and 9 bases from J, leaving 15 bases between. The CDR3 spells CASSPYRSREQFF. The CDR3 coding sequence is TGTGCCAGCAGTCCCTACAGGAGCCGTGAGCAGTTCTTC. The full variable domain, with the rest looked up from reference TRBV7-2 and TRBJ2-1, is GAGVSQSPSNKVTEKGKDVELRCDPISGHTALYWYRQSLGQGLEFLIYFQGNSAPDKSGLPSDRFSAERTGGSVSTLTIQRTQQEDSAVYLCASSPYRSREQFFGPGTRLTVL.

The chain joins TRBV6-5 to TRBJ1-4; 7 nucleotides agree with TRBD1. The germline gives CDR1 MNHEY, CDR2 SVGAGI. This CDR3 is built from 15 residues. After removal of 6 bases from V and 4 bases from J, the junction contained 8 bases not matched to a gene. The CDR3 reads CASSLRTGHNEKLFF. The CDR3 DNA follows: TGTGCCAGCAGCTTACGGACAGGACATAATGAAAAACTGTTTTTT.

This clone appeared once. The rearrangement joins TRBV30 to TRBJ2-5; tentative D call: TRBD1 (8 bases). The CDR3 loop spans 15 amino acids. V was trimmed by 2 bases and J by 7 bases, leaving 20 bases between them. Germline V gene lookup returns CDR1 GTSNPN and CDR2 SVGIG (reference sequence). CDR3 residues: CAWSLPRTGRVTQYF. The CDR3 region has the DNA TGTGCCTGGAGTCTCCCTAGGACAGGGAGGGTGACCCAGTACTTC.

This chain links TRBV11-2 with TRBJ1-2; D might be TRBD1 (6 bases). V was trimmed by 3 bases and J by 2 bases, leaving 7 bases between them. Germline-derived CDR1 and CDR2 are SGHAT and FQNNGV. This CDR3 has 13 residues. This CDR3 is CASSFDRNYGYTF. CDR3 nucleotide sequence: TGTGCCAGCAGCTTCGACAGGAACTATGGCTACACCTTC.

The chain employs TRBV7-9 and TRBJ1-1; D uncertain. Germline loops: CDR1 SEHNR, CDR2 FQNEAQ (reference sequence). This CDR3 region has 14 residues. The V end lost 0 bases, the J end lost 5 bases, and 10 bases lay between the germline ends. CDR3 amino acids: CASSLARGWTEAFF. The CDR3 bases are TGTGCCAGCAGCTTAGCCCGGGGTTGGACTGAAGCTTTCTTT.

The gene calls are TRBV11-2 and TRBJ2-7, with TRBD1 as a possible D gene (5 bases). From germline, CDR1 is SGHAT and CDR2 FQNNGV. Trimming took off 3 bases at V and 0 bases at J, with 9 bases between the two ends. This CDR3 spans 14 amino acids. The CDR3 bases are TGTGCCAGCAGCTTGGAAGGGGTCTCCTACGAGCAGTACTTC. Translating gives CASSLEGVSYEQYF.

The rearrangement uses TRBV10-2 and TRBJ1-6; 10 bases align to TRBD1. V lost 7 bases, J lost 8 bases, and 5 bases stayed unmatched. CDR1 and CDR2 (germline): WSHSY, SAAADI. The CDR3 extends over 14 amino acids. Written as DNA, the CDR3 is TGCGCCAGCAAACGACAGGGGGCTCATTCACCCCTCCACTTT. Translation: CASKRQGAHSPLHF.